This T cell receptor (beta chain) appears in the sequencing data of a study of blood T cell repertoires in COVID-19 (TCRdb year 2020). For context, the study as a whole: Collaborator samples came from the United States, Italy and Spain and covered acute and convalescent phases of COVID-19. A de-identified subject ID, COVID-19 status, age in years and sex were almost always included in the sample metadata. A freely available public database, intended as a resource for researchers studying the immune response to SARS-CoV-2, is where the repertoires were released. The prospective study material was composed of cDNA or gDNA derived from T cells, B-cell-depleted T cells, or PBMCs. HLA class I and class II types, where available, came from metadata supplied by the sample provider rather than from assay-based typing. The samples were drawn from two sources: the first 160 participants of the ongoing ImmuneRACE study, and 1,254 subjects contributed by 6 global collaborators. The dataset comprised deeply sampled blood TCRbeta repertoires from subjects exposed to, actively infected with, or recovered from COVID-19.

As regards this clone: The antigen this receptor binds is unknown. No base qualities exist here, and no much larger clone lies one base off it.

Whole blood was collected in K2EDTA tubes by collaborating institutions according to the institutions' own protocols. For TCRbeta analysis, collaborators shipped samples in one of three forms: frozen whole blood, isolated PBMCs, or DNA extracted from either of those sample types. Points the paper makes about the study in general: Clinical and demographic metadata were provided uncurated, with the amount varying by source and participant.

In the germline V gene, CDR1 corresponds to SGDLS and CDR2 to YYNGEE. The CDR3 runs 13 amino acids, cysteine and phenylalanine included. CDR3 DNA is the only sequence kept; it has 39 bases, read in frame from the first base. Trimming costs V 0 bases and J 0 bases, and their ends lie 3 bases apart. TCRbeta CDR3 regions were amplified from genomic DNA using the immunoSEQ Assay, a bias-controlled multiplex PCR. The original methods were these. Within the assay, amplification of reference gene primers was used to estimate how many nucleated cells each sample contained. To quantify the absolute abundance of each unique TCRbeta CDR3 rearrangement, sequence reads were collapsed and filtered. For each sample, productive Simpson clonality was calculated by taking the square root of Simpson's diversity index across productive rearrangements. The source is immuneACCESS, and TCRdb retained only in-frame sequences with V and J called. Part of the clones is not carried over; for the studies checked, unresolved V genes explain less than half of this, and the remainder is unexplained. V and J calls plus clone size are reproduced from that table; the DNA served to infer D and trimming. For this sample the table gives 90,000 to 140,000 clones, of which roughly 81% were detected only once. 8% to 9.5% of the sample rests with the top ten.

The chain joins TRBV9 to TRBJ1-1, with the D segment identity uncertain. Sequenced material: peripheral blood. This sequence originates from a woman in her sixties or seventies with acute or convalescent COVID-19. The CDR3 reads as follows: CASSVAMNTEAFF. DNA sequence: TGTGCCAGCAGCGTAGCTATGAACACTGAAGCTTTCTTT.